These 21 T cell receptor beta chains were sequenced from one sample in a study of blood T cell repertoires in COVID-19. TCRdb's copy holds only in-frame clones and misses some; the assay was immunoSEQ multiplex PCR. The table lists around 250,000 clones, 85% of them singletons. The sequenced sample consisted of peripheral blood. Receptor source: a man aged 50 or older with active or convalescent COVID-19.

The rearrangement links TRBV5-5 to TRBJ2-2; a weak D match, TRBD1 (7 bases). V was pared by 4 bases and J by 6 bases, with 16 bases between. Per germline, CDR1 SGHKS and CDR2 YYEKEE (reference sequence). This CDR3 comprises 15 residues. CDR3 DNA: TGTGCCAGCAGCCCTCGGGGGACAGAGGCCGGGGAGCTGTTTTTT. This translates into CASSPRGTEAGELFF.

The V call is TRBV5-1, the J call TRBJ1-1, with D perhaps matching TRBD1 (5 bases). The CDR3 runs 13 residues. From germline, CDR1 is SGHRS and CDR2 YFSETQ. Trimming pared 4 bases from V and 8 bases from J, leaving 15 bases between. This CDR3 is CASSLQDGREAFF. The CDR3 DNA reads TGCGCCAGCAGCCTACAGGACGGGAGAGAAGCTTTCTTT.

This clone was observed once. V gene TRBV18 combines with J gene TRBJ1-1, with 7 bases matching TRBD1. This CDR3 spans 13 amino acids. The germline V gene encodes CDR1 KGHSH and CDR2 LQKENI. With 3 bases clipped from V and 9 bases from J, the junction kept 7 bases outside the gene matches. CDR3 bases: TGTGCCAGCTCACCCACACAGGGGCGCCAAGCTTTCTTT. This translates into CASSPTQGRQAFF.

The chain combines TRBV28 with TRBJ2-7; maybe TRBD2 (7 bases). Germline CDR1 MDHEN, CDR2 SYDVKM. The CDR3 runs to 16 residues. Trimming cost V 5 bases and J 3 bases, with 20 bases left between them. CDR3 DNA: TGTGCCAGCAGTCCTTCAGGGGCTAGCGGACACTACGAGCAGTACTTC. Translated: CASSPSGASGHYEQYF.

The genes are TRBV5-1 and TRBJ2-1; D call uncertain. The CDR3 has 15 amino acids. CDR1 is SGHRS and CDR2 is YFSETQ in the germline V gene. V was shortened by 3 bases and J by 0 bases, with 10 bases between the two germline ends. The CDR3 sequence: CASSSRMSSYNEQFF. The CDR3, as DNA: TGCGCCAGCAGCTCGAGAATGAGCTCCTACAATGAGCAGTTCTTC.

V gene TRBV3-1 (or the pseudogene TRBV3-2) combines with J gene TRBJ1-4, with 7 bases identical to TRBD1. The CDR3 runs 16 residues. V was clipped by 0 bases and J by 13 bases; unmatched bases: 14. The germline gives CDR1 LGHDT, CDR2 YNNKEL (reference sequence). The CDR3 nucleotides read TGTGCCAGCAGCCAAGATCGTTTTGGGAGACAGGGCGGACTGTTTTTT. Its translation: CASSQDRFGRQGGLFF.

The chain links TRBV4-1 to TRBJ2-1; D possibly corresponds to TRBD2 (6 bases). CDR3 length: 18 residues. Germline V gene lookup returns CDR1 MGHRA and CDR2 YSYEKL. The V and J ends lost 4 bases and 2 bases respectively, with 21 bases between them. The CDR3 reads CASSPGLLRRAAYNEQFF. The DNA for the CDR3 is TGCGCCAGCAGCCCCGGACTACTTAGGAGAGCGGCCTACAATGAGCAGTTCTTC.

DNA for the CDR3: TGTGCCAGCAGTTCCACAGGGGTGTCCTATGGCTACACCTTC. This translates into CASSSTGVSYGYTF. The chain is built from TRBV28 and TRBJ1-2; TRBD1 aligns across 7 bases. V gave up 4 bases and J gave up 4 bases; unmatched junction bases: 6. This CDR3 comprises 14 residues. Germline CDR1 is MDHEN and CDR2 is SYDVKM.

This clone was seen once. V gene TRBV7-9 combines with J gene TRBJ2-2; D is uncertain. The CDR3 length is 14 residues. The germline V gene encodes CDR1 SEHNR and CDR2 FQNEAQ (reference sequence). Trimming cost V 0 bases and J 4 bases, with 6 bases left between them. The CDR3 nucleotides are TGTGCCAGCAGCTTAGCGGCCATCACCGGGGAGCTGTTTTTT. Translated: CASSLAAITGELFF. The entire variable domain, with the rest obtained from reference TRBV7-9 and TRBJ2-2, is as follows: DTGVSQNPRHKITKRGQNVTFRCDPISEHNRLYWYRQTLGQGPEFLTYFQNEAQLEKSRLLSDRFSAERPKGSFSTLEIQRTEQGDSAMYLCASSLAAITGELFFGEGSRLTVL.

The genes are TRBV7-6 and TRBJ2-2; 7 nucleotides align to TRBD2. Germline V gene lookup returns CDR1 SGHVS and CDR2 FNYEAQ. Trimming at V came to 5 bases and at J to 5 bases, leaving 11 bases not matched to a gene. There are 16 residues in the CDR3. This chain's CDR3 is CASSRTSALRTGELFF. The CDR3 nucleotides are TGTGCCAGCAGCCGAACTAGCGCCCTGAGGACCGGGGAGCTGTTTTTT.

The chain combines TRBV5-1 with TRBJ2-1; 7 nucleotides agree with TRBD2. The CDR3 consists of 15 residues. Germline values: CDR1 SGHRS, CDR2 YFSETQ. V trimming: 4 bases; J trimming: 2 bases; junction bases outside the gene matches: 6. Here the CDR3 reads CASSQGLGTYNEQFF. CDR3 coding DNA: TGCGCCAGCAGCCAAGGACTAGGGACCTACAATGAGCAGTTCTTC.

The rearrangement links TRBV14 to TRBJ2-1, with 7 bases that match TRBD2. V was pared by 6 bases and J by 8 bases, with 10 bases of the junction left unmatched. The CDR3 consists of 14 residues. The V gene's germline CDR1 is SGHDN and CDR2 FVKESK. CDR3 bases: TGTGCCAGCAGTCGACGGGCAGGGAGGGATGAGCAGTTCTTC. Translation: CASSRRAGRDEQFF.

Comment on this clone: The junction shows a germline mismatch at one end, possibly a read error. The chain combines TRBV3-1 (or the pseudogene TRBV3-2) with TRBJ1-1; TRBD1 matches 8 bases. The CDR3 sequence is 14 residues long. The germline V gene has CDR1 LGHDT and CDR2 YNNKEL (reference sequence). The CDR3 reads CASSQADRGTKAFF. The DNA of the CDR3 is TGTGCCAGCAGCCAAGCTGACAGGGGCACTAAAGCTTTCTTT.

The CDR3 here is CASSTGTASYEQYF. CDR3 bases: TGTGCCAGCAGTACCGGGACAGCTTCCTACGAGCAGTACTTC. The V call is TRBV6-5, the J call TRBJ2-7; TRBD1 matches 7 bases. The germline gives CDR1 MNHEY, CDR2 SVGAGI. This CDR3 is built from 14 residues. Unmatched junction bases numbered 5, after V lost 5 bases and J lost 1 base.

Comment on this clone: A single base separates this from a much larger clone, so it may be a read error. The same CDR3 arises from other DNA sequences in this sample as well. This chain uses TRBV5-6 with TRBJ2-7, with a tentative D call TRBD1 (6 bases). Germline V CDR1 and CDR2: SGHDT, YYEEEE. The CDR3 consists of 13 residues. The CDR3: CASSFIRGGEQYF. As DNA, the CDR3 is TGTGCCAGTAGCTTCATCAGGGGCGGCGAGCAGTACTTC.

The V gene is TRBV29-1, the J gene TRBJ2-7, with a tentative D call TRBD1 (6 bases). Germline-derived CDR1 and CDR2 are SQVTM and ANQGSEA. V gave up 6 bases and J gave up 0 bases, with 9 bases separating them. The CDR3 consists of 12 residues. Here the CDR3 reads CSVEDSSYEQYF. CDR3 bases: TGCAGCGTCGAGGACAGCTCCTACGAGCAGTACTTC.

The J gene is TRBJ1-1, the V gene TRBV5-1; no definite D call. Trimming took off 0 bases at V and 5 bases at J, with 8 bases between the two ends. CDR1 is SGHRS and CDR2 is YFSETQ in the germline V gene. The CDR3 has 13 amino acids. CDR3 nucleotides: TGCGCCAGCAGCTTGGAAGCGTCGACTGAAGCTTTCTTT. This gives the protein CASSLEASTEAFF.

This clone was observed a single time. This chain uses TRBV3-1 (or the pseudogene TRBV3-2) with TRBJ1-3, with TRBD1 matching over 7 bases. The CDR3 runs to 17 residues. Germline trimming cut 4 bases from V and 4 bases from J; bases unmatched to any gene: 13. The germline CDR1 and CDR2 sequences are LGHDT and YNNKEL (reference sequence). The DNA for the CDR3 is TGTGCCAGCAGCCGCCAACACAGGGGAGTAAGGGGAAACACCATATATTTT. This sequence encodes CASSRQHRGVRGNTIYF.

The CDR3 DNA follows: TGCAGTGCTAGGGAGTTTGAAGCTTTCTTT. It is translated as CSAREFEAFF. The rearrangement joins TRBV20-1 to TRBJ1-1; D is undetermined. This CDR3 region has 10 residues. Germline V gene data show CDR1 as DFQATT and CDR2 as SNEGSKA (reference sequence). Trimming took off 3 bases at V and 7 bases at J, with 6 bases between the two ends.

This clone was counted a single time. This chain uses TRBV19 with TRBJ1-5; tentative D call: TRBD1 (5 bases). Germline V gene data show CDR1 as LNHDA and CDR2 as SQIVND (reference sequence). V was shortened by 7 bases and J by 6 bases, with 22 bases between the two germline ends. There are 16 residues in the CDR3. The CDR3 here is CASTERAGLFSQPQHF. CDR3 bases: TGTGCCAGTACCGAACGGGCAGGGTTATTTTCTCAGCCCCAGCATTTT.

The chain recombines TRBV3-1 (or the pseudogene TRBV3-2) with TRBJ1-3; D remains ambiguous. The germline V gene encodes CDR1 LGHDT and CDR2 YNNKEL (reference sequence). The CDR3 extends over 16 amino acids. Between the trimmed V and J ends, which lost 1 base and 1 base, there was a span of 11 bases. The CDR3 DNA follows: TGTGCCAGCAGCCAAGCCCTTCCTTCGTCTGGAAACACCATATATTTT. It specifies CASSQALPSSGNTIYF.